This is a list of T cell receptor beta chains from one sample in a study of Ad26.COV2.S vaccination and SARS-CoV-2 variants. TCRdb keeps only in-frame clones here, not all; method: immunoSEQ multiplex PCR. Of hundreds of thousands of clones detected, around 87% appear once; the ten largest clones hold 2.5% to 3.5%. This material consisted of peripheral blood, taken in a trial of Ad26.COV2.S vaccine versus placebo. These receptors all come from a person between 18 and 60 years old who received the Ad26.COV2.S COVID-19 vaccine or a placebo. CDR3s include the opening cysteine and the closing phenylalanine or tryptophan. The order of the fields is CDR3 DNA, CDR3 protein, D gene, clone size, V gene, J gene. D genes are given only for firm matches. Only part of the rows carry a size: once, few, many, or a class if the clone is expanded.

DNA: TGTGCCAGTAGTTCCGGGGTAAACCTCAATCAGCCCCAGCATTTT
CDR3: CASSSGVNLNQPQHF
D: .
size: .
V: TRBV19
J: TRBJ1-5

DNA: TGTGCCAGCAGCCACGGGACAGGGAGCCCCACCTATAATTCACCCCTCCACTTT
CDR3: CASSHGTGSPTYNSPLHF
D: TRBD1
size: few
V: TRBV4-2
J: TRBJ1-6

DNA: TGTGCCAGCAGTTTAGTGACAGGGGCGGGATCACCCCTCCACTTT
CDR3: CASSLVTGAGSPLHF
D: TRBD1
size: .
V: TRBV27
J: TRBJ1-6

DNA: TGTGCCATCAGTGATAGGACGCGAAGGGACTACGAGCAGTACTTC
CDR3: CAISDRTRRDYEQYF
D: .
size: once
V: TRBV10-3
J: TRBJ2-7

DNA: TGCAGCGTTGGTCAGAGACCGAACACCGGGGAGCTGTTTTTT
CDR3: CSVGQRPNTGELFF
D: .
size: .
V: TRBV29-1
J: TRBJ2-2

DNA: TGTGCCAGCAGCCCATCTGGGGTTGGCTACACCTTC
CDR3: CASSPSGVGYTF
D: .
size: .
V: TRBV7-9
J: TRBJ1-2

DNA: TGTGCCAGCAGCTTGAACAGTCAGCCTAGCACAGATACGCAGTATTTT
CDR3: CASSLNSQPSTDTQYF
D: .
size: .
V: TRBV11-2
J: TRBJ2-3

DNA: TGTGCCAGCAGCTCTACGGGGGGGTCCTATAATTCACCCCTCCACTTT
CDR3: CASSSTGGSYNSPLHF
D: .
size: .
V: TRBV7-2
J: TRBJ1-6

DNA: TGTGCCAGCTCACCTCTCCCAGGTGATCAGCCCCAGCATTTT
CDR3: CASSPLPGDQPQHF
D: .
size: few
V: TRBV18
J: TRBJ1-5

DNA: TGTGCCAGCAGTTTTGCGGGTAACTATGGCTACACCTTC
CDR3: CASSFAGNYGYTF
D: .
size: .
V: TRBV27
J: TRBJ1-2

DNA: TGTGCCAGCTCACCCCGGGACACCAAGGGGAATCAGCCCCAGCATTTT
CDR3: CASSPRDTKGNQPQHF
D: .
size: once
V: TRBV18
J: TRBJ1-5

DNA: TGTGCCAGCAGCTTAGCGGGAGGGGGACTAGCGGGGTTCGGGCCCTACAATGAGCAGTTCTTC
CDR3: CASSLAGGGLAGFGPYNEQFF
D: TRBD2
size: .
V: TRBV7-6
J: TRBJ2-1

DNA: TGTGCCATCAGGTCGACAGGGGAGTACGAGCAGTACTTC
CDR3: CAIRSTGEYEQYF
D: TRBD1
size: .
V: TRBV10-3
J: TRBJ2-7

DNA: TGCAGCGTGGGCGGGGGAGGACAGGGTTCAGAGACCCAGTACTTC
CDR3: CSVGGGGQGSETQYF
D: .
size: few
V: TRBV29-1
J: TRBJ2-5

DNA: TGTGCCAGCAGCTTATGGCCGATAGACGGGGGGGAGCTGTTTTTT
CDR3: CASSLWPIDGGELFF
D: .
size: .
V: TRBV7-2
J: TRBJ2-2

DNA: TGTGCCAGCAGCTGGGACAGGAGCTATGGCTACACCTTC
CDR3: CASSWDRSYGYTF
D: TRBD1
size: .
V: TRBV5-4
J: TRBJ1-2